This TCR beta chain was observed in a study of identifying expanded T cells in peripheral blood. Study-level results: Two-week clone count variance significantly increased as total template count grew.

The protocol was immunoSEQ multiplex PCR, while the TCRdb copy is restricted to in-frame clones and leaves out a portion. This table has 70,000 to 100,000 clones, roughly 86% appearing once. CDR1 is LNHDA, CDR2 SQIVND, per germline (reference sequence). The CDR3 contains 13 residues. V gave up 3 bases and J gave up 14 bases; unmatched junction bases: 6. Regarding this clone: Its target is not known.

This TCR came from a person aged 18 to 75 in good health. Sequenced material: blood. The rearrangement joins TRBV19 to TRBJ1-6; 8 bases line up with TRBD1. The CDR3 DNA reads as TGTGCCAGTAGTATCTATGACAGGGGAGCCCTCCACTTT. Amino acids: CASSIYDRGALHF.